One and the same sample provided the 14 T cell receptor beta chains below, sequenced in a study of beta chain features in type 1 diabetes. Findings and limits, study-wide: In every one of the four CD4+ subsets, TCRB CDR3s were moderately but significantly shorter in Type 1 diabetes patients.

No antigen has been assigned to these receptors. Sequencing targeted expressed TCRB transcripts, as all isolated RNA had been reverse transcribed. Here immunoSEQ multiplex PCR was the method, and the copy in TCRdb shows in-frame clones only, minus some. The sample gives around 280,000 clones, approximately 16% of which show up once; roughly 0.015% is in the top ten. The material sequenced was naive CD4+ T cells from blood. The receptors were gathered from a man between 18 and 35 years old with type 1 diabetes.

The chain joins TRBV5-6 to TRBJ2-1; 10 bases map to TRBD2. The trim removed 4 bases at V and 7 bases at J, leaving 11 bases unmatched. The CDR3 is 16 residues long. The germline gives CDR1 SGHDT, CDR2 YYEEEE. The CDR3 loop is CASSPPERGGRNEQFF. In nucleotides, the CDR3 is TGTGCCAGCAGCCCGCCAGAGCGGGGGGGCCGGAATGAGCAGTTCTTC.

A few counts support this clone. The chain employs TRBV7-2 and TRBJ2-1, with 13 bases identical to TRBD2. Germline trimming cut 2 bases from V and 0 bases from J; bases unmatched to any gene: 7. Germline lookup yields CDR1 SGHTA and CDR2 FQGNSA. There are 19 residues in the CDR3. CDR3 nucleotide sequence: TGTGCCAGCAGCTTAAGGACTAGCGGGGGCCTCAGCTCCTACAATGAGCAGTTCTTC. This translates into CASSLRTSGGLSSYNEQFF.

The chain couples TRBV5-6 to TRBJ1-4, with 8 bases lining up with TRBD1. The germline V gene has CDR1 SGHDT and CDR2 YYEEEE. The CDR3 covers 14 residues. Losses at the gene ends were 2 bases for V and 8 bases for J; bases not matched to a gene: 5. The chain's CDR3 is CASSFQQGGEKLFF. CDR3 nucleotide sequence: TGTGCCAGCAGCTTTCAACAGGGGGGGGAAAAACTGTTTTTT.

This clone was detected a few times. V usage is TRBV5-1 and J usage is TRBJ2-1, with D tentatively TRBD2 (5 bases). The V gene's germline CDR1 is SGHRS and CDR2 YFSETQ. Between the trimmed V and J ends, which lost 5 bases and 3 bases, there was a span of 15 bases. CDR3 length: 15 residues. CDR3 sequence reads: CASRHEGLRYNEQFF. CDR3 bases: TGCGCCAGCAGACATGAGGGATTACGCTACAATGAGCAGTTCTTC. Filled out from reference TRBV5-1 and TRBJ2-1, the complete variable domain reads KAGVTQTPRYLIKTRGQQVTLSCSPISGHRSVSWYQQTPGQGLQFLFEYFSETQRNKGNFPGRFSGRQFSNSRSEMNVSTLELGDSALYLCASRHEGLRYNEQFFGPGTRLTVL.

A few counts support this clone. V gene TRBV10-2 combines with J gene TRBJ2-3, with D hard to call. V gave up 6 bases and J gave up 1 base, with 8 bases separating them. The CDR3 length is 13 residues. Per germline, CDR1 WSHSY and CDR2 SAAADI. The CDR3 coding sequence is TGCGCCAGCAGGGTAGCCGGCACAGATACGCAGTATTTT. This translates into CASRVAGTDTQYF.

This clone was seen a handful of times. The chain employs TRBV5-8 and TRBJ1-1; D not certain. V lost 3 bases and J 4 bases, leaving 19 bases between the germline ends. Germline loops: CDR1 SGHTS, CDR2 YDEGEE. The CDR3 runs to 16 residues. CDR3 residues: CASSSIYSNGVTEAFF. The CDR3 nucleotides read TGTGCCAGCAGCTCGATCTACTCGAACGGGGTCACTGAAGCTTTCTTT.

The CDR3 is CSARRGYEQFF. CDR3 nucleotides: TGCAGTGCTAGACGAGGCTATGAGCAGTTCTTC. The chain recombines TRBV20-1 with TRBJ2-1, with D uncertain. The V gene lost 2 bases and the J gene lost 8 bases, with 7 bases spanning the gap. CDR3 length: 11 amino acids. The germline V gene has CDR1 DFQATT and CDR2 SNEGSKA (reference sequence).

Note on this clone: Other DNA sequences in the same sample also yield this CDR3. The genes are TRBV5-4 and TRBJ2-5; the match to TRBD2 covers 12 bases. Germline trimming cut 3 bases from V and 2 bases from J; bases unmatched to any gene: 2. This CDR3 contains 15 residues. The germline V gene encodes CDR1 SGHNT and CDR2 YYREEE (reference sequence). The CDR3 is CASSSGTSGQETQYF. CDR3 coding DNA: TGTGCCAGCAGCTCGGGGACTAGCGGGCAAGAGACCCAGTACTTC.

There are a few counts of this clone. The V gene is TRBV9, the J gene TRBJ2-2; D is possibly TRBD2 (6 bases). Looked up from germline, CDR1 is SGDLS and CDR2 is YYNGEE. V shed 5 bases and J shed 6 bases, with 17 bases lying between them. The CDR3 consists of 15 residues. The CDR3 spells CASRGAEGIPGELFF. CDR3 DNA sequence: TGTGCCAGCAGAGGAGCGGAGGGTATCCCCGGGGAGCTGTTTTTT. The full variable domain, with the rest looked up from reference TRBV9 and TRBJ2-2, is DSGVTQTPKHLITATGQRVTLRCSPRSGDLSVYWYQQSLDQGLQFLIQYYNGEERAKGNILERFSAQQFPDLHSELNLSSLELGDSALYFCASRGAEGIPGELFFGEGSRLTVL.

This chain connects TRBV9 to TRBJ1-6; TRBD1 is a possible D gene (5 bases). V gave up 4 bases and J gave up 0 bases, with 14 bases separating them. The CDR3 runs to 17 residues. CDR1 and CDR2 from the germline V gene are SGDLS and YYNGEE. The CDR3 sequence: CASSPSGGSSYNSPLHF. As DNA, the CDR3 is TGTGCCAGCAGCCCAAGCGGGGGTAGCTCCTATAATTCACCCCTCCACTTT.

This rearrangement joins TRBV19 to TRBJ2-5; 7 bases map to TRBD1. The CDR3 spans 13 residues. V trimming: 5 bases; J trimming: 5 bases; junction bases outside the gene matches: 5. Germline values: CDR1 LNHDA, CDR2 SQIVND (reference sequence). CDR3: CASSSRQGETQYF. The CDR3, as DNA: TGTGCCAGTAGTTCCCGACAGGGTGAGACCCAGTACTTC.

In its sample, this clone was seen a few times. The V gene is TRBV29-1, the J gene TRBJ2-1, with TRBD2 identical over 10 bases. V was pared by 5 bases and J by 0 bases, with 4 bases of the junction left unmatched. The CDR3 has 15 residues. Germline-derived CDR1 and CDR2 are SQVTM and ANQGSEA. The CDR3 loop reads CSVFSSGSSYNEQFF. The CDR3 nucleotides are TGCAGCGTTTTCTCTAGCGGGAGCTCCTACAATGAGCAGTTCTTC.

The gene calls are TRBV5-1 and TRBJ1-1, with TRBD1 identical over 8 bases. Germline-derived CDR1 and CDR2 are SGHRS and YFSETQ. V trimming: 4 bases; J trimming: 4 bases; junction bases outside the gene matches: 9. The CDR3 totals 15 residues. The CDR3 here is CASSRGQAVATEAFF. The CDR3 DNA reads as TGCGCCAGCAGCCGGGGACAGGCAGTGGCCACTGAAGCTTTCTTT.

The chain employs TRBV7-9 and TRBJ2-2, with 11 bases that match TRBD2. This CDR3 has 19 amino acids. From germline, CDR1 is SEHNR and CDR2 FQNEAQ (reference sequence). V was pared by 5 bases and J by 0 bases, with 11 bases of the junction left unmatched. The CDR3 DNA reads as TGTGCCAGCAGCCACCCCAGACTAGCGGGGTGGGCGAACACCGGGGAGCTGTTTTTT. Its translation is CASSHPRLAGWANTGELFF.